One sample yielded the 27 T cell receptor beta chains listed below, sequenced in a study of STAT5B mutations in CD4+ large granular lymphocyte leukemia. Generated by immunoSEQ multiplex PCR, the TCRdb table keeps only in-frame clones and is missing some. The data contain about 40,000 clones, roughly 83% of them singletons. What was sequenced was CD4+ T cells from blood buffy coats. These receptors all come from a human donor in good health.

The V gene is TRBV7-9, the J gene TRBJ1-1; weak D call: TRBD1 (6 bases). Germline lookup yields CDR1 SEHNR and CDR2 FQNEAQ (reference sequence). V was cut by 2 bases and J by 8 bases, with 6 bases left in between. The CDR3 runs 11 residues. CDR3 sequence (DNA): TGTGCCAGCAGCTTAACAGGGGAAGCTTTCTTT. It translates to CASSLTGEAFF.

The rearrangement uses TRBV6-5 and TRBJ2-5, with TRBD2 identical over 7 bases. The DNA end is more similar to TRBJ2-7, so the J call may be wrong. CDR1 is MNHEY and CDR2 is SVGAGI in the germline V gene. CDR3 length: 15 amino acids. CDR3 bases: TGTGCCAGCAGTTACAGCGGGGCCGCGGGCTACGAGCAGTACTTC. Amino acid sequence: CASSYSGAAGYEQYF.

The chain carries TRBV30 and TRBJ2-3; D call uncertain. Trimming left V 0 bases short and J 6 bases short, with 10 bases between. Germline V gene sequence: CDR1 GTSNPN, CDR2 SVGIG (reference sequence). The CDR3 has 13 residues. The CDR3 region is CAWSVRIRDTQYF. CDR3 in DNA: TGTGCCTGGAGTGTACGAATTAGGGATACGCAGTATTTT.

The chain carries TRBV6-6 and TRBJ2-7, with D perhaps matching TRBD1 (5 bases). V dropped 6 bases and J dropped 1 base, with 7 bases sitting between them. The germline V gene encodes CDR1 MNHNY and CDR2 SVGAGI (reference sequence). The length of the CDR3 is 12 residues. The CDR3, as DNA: TGTGCCAGCAGCGCAGGGTCCTACGAGCAGTACTTC. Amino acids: CASSAGSYEQYF.

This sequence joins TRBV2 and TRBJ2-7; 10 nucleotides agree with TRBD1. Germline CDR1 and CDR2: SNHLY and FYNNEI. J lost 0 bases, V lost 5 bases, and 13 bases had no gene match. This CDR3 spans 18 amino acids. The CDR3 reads CASSLPGTGAGGSYEQYF. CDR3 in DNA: TGTGCCAGCAGTCTCCCAGGGACAGGGGCGGGGGGCTCCTACGAGCAGTACTTC.

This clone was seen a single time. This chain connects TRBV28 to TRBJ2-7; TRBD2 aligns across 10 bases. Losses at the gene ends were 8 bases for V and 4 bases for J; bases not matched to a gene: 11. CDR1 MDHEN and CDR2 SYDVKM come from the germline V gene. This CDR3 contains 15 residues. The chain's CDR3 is CASGVTSGALYEQYF. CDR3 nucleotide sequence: TGTGCCAGCGGAGTAACTAGCGGGGCCTTATACGAGCAGTACTTC.

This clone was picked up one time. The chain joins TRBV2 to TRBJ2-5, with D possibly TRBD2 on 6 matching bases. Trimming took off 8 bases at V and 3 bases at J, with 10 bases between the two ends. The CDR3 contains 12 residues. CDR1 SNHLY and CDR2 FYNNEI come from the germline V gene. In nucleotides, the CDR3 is TGTGCCAGCGGGGGGATAGAAGAGACCCAGTACTTC. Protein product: CASGGIEETQYF.

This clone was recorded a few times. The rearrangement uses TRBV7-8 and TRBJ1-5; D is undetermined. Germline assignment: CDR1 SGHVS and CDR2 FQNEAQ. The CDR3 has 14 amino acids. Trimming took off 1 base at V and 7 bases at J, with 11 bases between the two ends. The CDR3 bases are TGTGCCAGCAGCTTAGAACCCCTCAGACAGCCCCAGCATTTT. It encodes CASSLEPLRQPQHF.

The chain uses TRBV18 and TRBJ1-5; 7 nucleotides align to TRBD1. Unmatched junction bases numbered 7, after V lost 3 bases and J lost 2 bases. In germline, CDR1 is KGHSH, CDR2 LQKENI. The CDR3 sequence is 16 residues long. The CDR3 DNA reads TGTGCCAGCTCACCTCGACAGGGATCGGGCAATCAGCCCCAGCATTTT. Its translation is CASSPRQGSGNQPQHF.

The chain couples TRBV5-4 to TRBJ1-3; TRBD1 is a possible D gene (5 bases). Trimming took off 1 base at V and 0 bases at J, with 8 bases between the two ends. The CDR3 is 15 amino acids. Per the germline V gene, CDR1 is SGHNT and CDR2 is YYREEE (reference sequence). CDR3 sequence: CASSLQGSSGNTIYF. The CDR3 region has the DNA TGTGCCAGCAGCTTGCAGGGCTCCTCTGGAAACACCATATATTTT.

CDR3 DNA sequence: TGTGCCAGCAGCTTAAGAGGTAGCGGGGGGACCTTTAACAATGAGCAGTTCTTC. This translates into CASSLRGSGGTFNNEQFF. V usage is TRBV7-3 and J usage is TRBJ2-1, with 10 bases fitting TRBD2. In germline, CDR1 is SGHTA, CDR2 FQGTGA. The CDR3 sequence is 18 residues long. The V gene end was trimmed by 1 base and the J gene end by 5 bases; junction bases not matched to a gene: 11.

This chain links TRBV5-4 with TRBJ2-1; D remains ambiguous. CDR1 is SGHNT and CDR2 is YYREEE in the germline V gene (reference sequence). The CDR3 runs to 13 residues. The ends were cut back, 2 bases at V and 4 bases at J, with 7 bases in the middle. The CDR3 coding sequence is TGTGCCAGCAGCTTTTCCCTTTACAATGAGCAGTTCTTC. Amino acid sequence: CASSFSLYNEQFF.

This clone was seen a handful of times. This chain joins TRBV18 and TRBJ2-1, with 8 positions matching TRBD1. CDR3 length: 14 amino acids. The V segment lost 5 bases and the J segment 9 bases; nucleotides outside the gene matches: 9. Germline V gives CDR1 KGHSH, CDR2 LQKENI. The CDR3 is CASSEQGDLGEQFF. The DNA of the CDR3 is TGTGCCAGCTCAGAACAGGGGGACTTGGGTGAGCAGTTCTTC.

Here the CDR3 reads CAISESSGRARGSSYNEQFF. The CDR3 region has the DNA TGTGCCATCAGTGAGAGTAGCGGGAGGGCCAGGGGAAGCTCCTACAATGAGCAGTTCTTC. The rearrangement links TRBV10-3 to TRBJ2-1; 11 positions match TRBD2. This CDR3 is built from 20 residues. V was clipped by 2 bases and J by 0 bases; unmatched bases: 12. The V gene's germline CDR1 is ENHRY and CDR2 SYGVKD.

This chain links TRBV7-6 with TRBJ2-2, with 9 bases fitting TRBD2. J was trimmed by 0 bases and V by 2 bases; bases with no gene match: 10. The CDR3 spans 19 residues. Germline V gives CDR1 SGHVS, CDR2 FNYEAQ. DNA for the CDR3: TGTGCCAGCAGCTTACAACCTGCGGGACTAGCTCCGAACACCGGGGAGCTGTTTTTT. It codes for CASSLQPAGLAPNTGELFF.

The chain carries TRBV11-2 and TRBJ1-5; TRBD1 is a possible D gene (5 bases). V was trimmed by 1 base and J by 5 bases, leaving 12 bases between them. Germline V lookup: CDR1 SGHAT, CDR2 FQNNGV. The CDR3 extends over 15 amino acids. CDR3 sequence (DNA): TGTGCCAGCAGCTTAGGCGGCAGGGAGGATCAGCCCCAGCATTTT. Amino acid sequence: CASSLGGREDQPQHF.

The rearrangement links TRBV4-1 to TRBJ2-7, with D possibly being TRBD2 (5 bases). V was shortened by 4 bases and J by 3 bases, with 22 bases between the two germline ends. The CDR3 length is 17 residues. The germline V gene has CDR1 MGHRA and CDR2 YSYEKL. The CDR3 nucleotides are TGCGCCAGCAGCCCGAAGTTCCTAGGGAGAATACGCTACGAGCAGTACTTC. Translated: CASSPKFLGRIRYEQYF.

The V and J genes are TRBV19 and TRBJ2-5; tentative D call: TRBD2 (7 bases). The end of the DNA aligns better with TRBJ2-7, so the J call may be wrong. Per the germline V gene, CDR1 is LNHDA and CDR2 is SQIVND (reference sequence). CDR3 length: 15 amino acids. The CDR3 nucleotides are TGTGCCAGTAGTACCCAGGGAGGGGGTACTTACGAGCAGTACTTC. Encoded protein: CASSTQGGGTYEQYF.

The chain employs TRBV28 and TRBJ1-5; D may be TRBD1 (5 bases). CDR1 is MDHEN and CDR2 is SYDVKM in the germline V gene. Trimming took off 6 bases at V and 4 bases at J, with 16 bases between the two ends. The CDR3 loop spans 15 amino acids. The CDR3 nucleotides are TGTGCCAGCAGAATGGGGGATGTAAGTAATCAGCCCCAGCATTTT. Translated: CASRMGDVSNQPQHF.

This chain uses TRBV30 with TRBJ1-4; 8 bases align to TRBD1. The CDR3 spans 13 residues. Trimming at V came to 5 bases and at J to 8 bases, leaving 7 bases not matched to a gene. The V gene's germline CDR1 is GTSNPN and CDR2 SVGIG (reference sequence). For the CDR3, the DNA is TGTGCCTGGGACGGACAGGGTGGAGAAAAACTGTTTTTT. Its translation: CAWDGQGGEKLFF.

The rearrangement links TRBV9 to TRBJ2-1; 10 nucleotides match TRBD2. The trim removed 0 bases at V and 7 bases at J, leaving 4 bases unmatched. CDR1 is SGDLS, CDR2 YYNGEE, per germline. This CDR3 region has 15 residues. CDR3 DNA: TGTGCCAGCAGCGTAGAGGCTAGCGGGAGAAATGAGCAGTTCTTC. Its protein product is CASSVEASGRNEQFF.

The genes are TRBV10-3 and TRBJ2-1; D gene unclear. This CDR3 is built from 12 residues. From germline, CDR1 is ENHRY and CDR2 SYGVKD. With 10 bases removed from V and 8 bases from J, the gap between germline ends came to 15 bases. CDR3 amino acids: CATKPQPDEQFF. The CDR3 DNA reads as TGTGCCACCAAACCCCAACCGGATGAGCAGTTCTTC.

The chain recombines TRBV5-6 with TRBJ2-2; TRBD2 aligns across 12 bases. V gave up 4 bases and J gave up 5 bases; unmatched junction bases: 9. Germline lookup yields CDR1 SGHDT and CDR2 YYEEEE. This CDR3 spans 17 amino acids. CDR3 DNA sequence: TGTGCCAGCAGCACCCTAGCGGGAGGGCCTTGGACCGGGGAGCTGTTTTTT. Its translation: CASSTLAGGPWTGELFF.

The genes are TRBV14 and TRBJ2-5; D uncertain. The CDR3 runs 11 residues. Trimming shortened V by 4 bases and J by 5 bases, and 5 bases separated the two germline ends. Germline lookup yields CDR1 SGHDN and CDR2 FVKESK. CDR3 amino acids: CASSRSETQYF. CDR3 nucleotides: TGTGCCAGCAGCCGCTCCGAGACCCAGTACTTC.

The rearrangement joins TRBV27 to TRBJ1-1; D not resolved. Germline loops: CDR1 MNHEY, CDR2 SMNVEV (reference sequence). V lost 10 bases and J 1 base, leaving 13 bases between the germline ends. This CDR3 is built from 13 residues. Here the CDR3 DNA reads TGTGCCACCCGTTTCGGAGAGAACACTGAAGCTTTCTTT. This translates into CATRFGENTEAFF.

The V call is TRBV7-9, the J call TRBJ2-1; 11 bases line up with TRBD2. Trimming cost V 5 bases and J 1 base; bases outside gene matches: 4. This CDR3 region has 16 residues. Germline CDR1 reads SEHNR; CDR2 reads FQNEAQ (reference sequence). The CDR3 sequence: CASSPRLAGSYNEQFF. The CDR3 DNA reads TGTGCCAGCAGCCCGAGACTAGCGGGATCCTACAATGAGCAGTTCTTC.

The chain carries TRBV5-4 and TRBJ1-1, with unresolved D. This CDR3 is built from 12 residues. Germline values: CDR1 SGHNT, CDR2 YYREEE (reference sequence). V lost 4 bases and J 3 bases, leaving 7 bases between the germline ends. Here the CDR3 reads CASSTTDTEAFF. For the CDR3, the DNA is TGTGCCAGCAGCACCACGGACACTGAAGCTTTCTTT.